This T cell receptor (beta chain) was identified during a study of blood T cells in healthy people across ages. Findings and caveats of the study: It was held that diversity estimates obtained from one million T cells represented underestimates. When set beside aged donors, long-lived donors presented more naive CD4+ cells and higher diversity.

This clonotype appeared many times. Its antigen is currently unknown. The CDR3 is 15 residues long. CDR1 SGHTA and CDR2 FQGNSA come from the germline V gene. The V segment lost 6 bases and the J segment 2 bases; nucleotides outside the gene matches: 4. A sample-barcoded 5' primer and a J-beta primer mix were used in a second PCR of roughly 6 to 12 cycles. Each cDNA molecule was tagged by a template-switch adaptor that had 12 random nucleotides. TCRdb reprocessed the 5' RACE reads with MiXCR, giving one entry per CDR3 protein. The sample yields about 720,000 distinct CDR3 sequences, roughly 20% seen once.

V is TRBV7-2 and J is TRBJ2-3; 11 nucleotides line up with TRBD2. Sequenced material: blood. The receptor comes from a man in his 70s in good health. The CDR3 loop is CASSLAGGATDTQYF. The CDR3 DNA follows: TGTGCCAGCAGTCTAGCGGGAGGAGCCACAGATACGCAGTATTTT.